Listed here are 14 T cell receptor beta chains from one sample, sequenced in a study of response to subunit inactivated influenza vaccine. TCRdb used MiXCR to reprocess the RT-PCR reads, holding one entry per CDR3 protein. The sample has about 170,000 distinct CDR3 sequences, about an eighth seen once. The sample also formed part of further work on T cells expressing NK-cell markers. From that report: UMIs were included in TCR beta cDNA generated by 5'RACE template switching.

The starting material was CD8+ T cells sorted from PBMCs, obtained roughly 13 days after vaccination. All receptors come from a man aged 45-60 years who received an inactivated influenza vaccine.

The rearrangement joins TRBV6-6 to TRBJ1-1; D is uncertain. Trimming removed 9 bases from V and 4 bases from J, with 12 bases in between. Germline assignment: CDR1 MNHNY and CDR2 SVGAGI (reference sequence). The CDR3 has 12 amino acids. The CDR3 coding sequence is TGTGCCAGTGGCCAGTCAGTCACTGAAGCTTTCTTT. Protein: CASGQSVTEAFF.

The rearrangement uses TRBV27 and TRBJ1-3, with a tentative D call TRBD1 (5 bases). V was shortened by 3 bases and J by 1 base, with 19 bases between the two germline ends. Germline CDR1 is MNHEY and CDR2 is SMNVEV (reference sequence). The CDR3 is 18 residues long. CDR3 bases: TGTGCCAGCAGTTTCCTACCCCCCAACTCAGGGTCTGGAAACACCATATATTTT. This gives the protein CASSFLPPNSGSGNTIYF.

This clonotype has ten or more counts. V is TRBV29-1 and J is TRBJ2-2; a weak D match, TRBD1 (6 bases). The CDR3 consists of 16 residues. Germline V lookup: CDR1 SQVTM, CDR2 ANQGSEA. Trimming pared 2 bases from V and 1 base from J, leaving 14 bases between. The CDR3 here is CSVELRAQGNTGELFF. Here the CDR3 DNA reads TGCAGCGTTGAATTAAGGGCACAGGGGAACACCGGGGAGCTGTTTTTT.

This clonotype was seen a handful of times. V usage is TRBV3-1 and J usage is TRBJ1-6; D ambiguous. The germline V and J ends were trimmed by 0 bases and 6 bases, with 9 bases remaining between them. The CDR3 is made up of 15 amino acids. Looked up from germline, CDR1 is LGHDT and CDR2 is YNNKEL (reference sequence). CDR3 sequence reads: CASSQDHAPNSPLHF. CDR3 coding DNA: TGTGCCAGCAGCCAAGACCATGCCCCTAATTCACCCCTCCACTTT.

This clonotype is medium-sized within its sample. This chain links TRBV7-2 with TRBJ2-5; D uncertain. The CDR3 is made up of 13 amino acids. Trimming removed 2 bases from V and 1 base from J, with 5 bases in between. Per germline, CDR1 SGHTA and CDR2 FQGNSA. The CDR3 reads CASSLWLQETQYF. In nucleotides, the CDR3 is TGTGCCAGCAGCTTATGGCTCCAAGAGACCCAGTACTTC. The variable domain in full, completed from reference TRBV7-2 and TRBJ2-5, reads GAGVSQSPSNKVTEKGKDVELRCDPISGHTALYWYRQSLGQGLEFLIYFQGNSAPDKSGLPSDRFSAERTGGSVSTLTIQRTQQEDSAVYLCASSLWLQETQYFGPGTRLLVL.

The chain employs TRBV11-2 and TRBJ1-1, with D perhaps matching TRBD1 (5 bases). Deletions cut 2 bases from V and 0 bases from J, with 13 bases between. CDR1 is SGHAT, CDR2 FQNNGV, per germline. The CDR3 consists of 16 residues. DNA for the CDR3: TGTGCCAGCAGCTTACTCTGGCCAGGGATGAACACTGAAGCTTTCTTT. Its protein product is CASSLLWPGMNTEAFF.

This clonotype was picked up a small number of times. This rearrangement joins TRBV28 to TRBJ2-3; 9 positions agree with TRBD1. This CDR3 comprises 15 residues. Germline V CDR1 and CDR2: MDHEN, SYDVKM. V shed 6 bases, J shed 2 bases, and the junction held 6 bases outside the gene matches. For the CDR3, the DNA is TGTGCCAGCAGCCGGGACAGGGTGTTCACAGATACGCAGTATTTT. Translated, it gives CASSRDRVFTDTQYF.

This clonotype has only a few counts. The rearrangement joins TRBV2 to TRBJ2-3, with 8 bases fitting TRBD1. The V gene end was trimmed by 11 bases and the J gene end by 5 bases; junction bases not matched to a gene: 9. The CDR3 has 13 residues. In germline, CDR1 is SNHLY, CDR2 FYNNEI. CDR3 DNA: TGTGCCCTACCGGGACAGGTAAAAGATACGCAGTATTTT. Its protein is CALPGQVKDTQYF.

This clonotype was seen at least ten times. CDR3 sequence: CSVEVRTSGRAEGEQFF. In DNA form, the CDR3 reads TGCAGCGTTGAAGTACGGACTAGCGGGAGGGCCGAGGGTGAGCAGTTCTTC. The chain links TRBV29-1 to TRBJ2-1; 15 bases agree with TRBD2. The CDR3 sequence is 17 residues long. With V trimmed by 1 base and J by 9 bases, 10 bases remained unmatched. The germline V gene has CDR1 SQVTM and CDR2 ANQGSEA.

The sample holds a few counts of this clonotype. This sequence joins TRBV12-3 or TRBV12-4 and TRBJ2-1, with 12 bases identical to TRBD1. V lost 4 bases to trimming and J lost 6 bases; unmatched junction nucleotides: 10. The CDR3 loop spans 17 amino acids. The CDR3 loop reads CASSSLIRDRGLNEQFF. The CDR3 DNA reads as TGTGCCAGCAGTTCGCTAATCCGGGACAGGGGGCTCAATGAGCAGTTCTTC.

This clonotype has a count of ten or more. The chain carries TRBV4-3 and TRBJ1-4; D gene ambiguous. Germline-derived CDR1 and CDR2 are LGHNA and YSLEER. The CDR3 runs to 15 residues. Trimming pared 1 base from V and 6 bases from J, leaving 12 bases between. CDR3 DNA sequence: TGCGCCAGCAGCCAAGGAGCGGGAAGGGATGAAAAACTGTTTTTT. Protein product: CASSQGAGRDEKLFF.

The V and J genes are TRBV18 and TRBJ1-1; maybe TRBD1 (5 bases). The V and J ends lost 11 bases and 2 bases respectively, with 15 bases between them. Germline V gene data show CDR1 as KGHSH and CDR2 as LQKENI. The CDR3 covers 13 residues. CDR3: CAGTPGGNTEAFF. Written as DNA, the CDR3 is TGTGCCGGAACCCCTGGGGGAAACACTGAAGCTTTCTTT.

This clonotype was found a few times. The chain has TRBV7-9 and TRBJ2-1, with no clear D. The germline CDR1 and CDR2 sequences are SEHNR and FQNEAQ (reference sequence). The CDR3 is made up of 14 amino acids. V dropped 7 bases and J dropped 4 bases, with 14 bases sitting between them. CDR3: CASTPGWGYNEQFF. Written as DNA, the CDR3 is TGTGCCAGCACCCCCGGATGGGGATACAATGAGCAGTTCTTC.

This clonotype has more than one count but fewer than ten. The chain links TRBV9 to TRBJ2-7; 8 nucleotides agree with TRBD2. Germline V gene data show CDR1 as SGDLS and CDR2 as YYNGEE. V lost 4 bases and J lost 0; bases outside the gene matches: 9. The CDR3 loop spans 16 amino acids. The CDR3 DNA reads TGTGCCAGCAGCCCAGCTACGAGCGGGAGCTCCTACGAGCAGTACTTC. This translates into CASSPATSGSSYEQYF.